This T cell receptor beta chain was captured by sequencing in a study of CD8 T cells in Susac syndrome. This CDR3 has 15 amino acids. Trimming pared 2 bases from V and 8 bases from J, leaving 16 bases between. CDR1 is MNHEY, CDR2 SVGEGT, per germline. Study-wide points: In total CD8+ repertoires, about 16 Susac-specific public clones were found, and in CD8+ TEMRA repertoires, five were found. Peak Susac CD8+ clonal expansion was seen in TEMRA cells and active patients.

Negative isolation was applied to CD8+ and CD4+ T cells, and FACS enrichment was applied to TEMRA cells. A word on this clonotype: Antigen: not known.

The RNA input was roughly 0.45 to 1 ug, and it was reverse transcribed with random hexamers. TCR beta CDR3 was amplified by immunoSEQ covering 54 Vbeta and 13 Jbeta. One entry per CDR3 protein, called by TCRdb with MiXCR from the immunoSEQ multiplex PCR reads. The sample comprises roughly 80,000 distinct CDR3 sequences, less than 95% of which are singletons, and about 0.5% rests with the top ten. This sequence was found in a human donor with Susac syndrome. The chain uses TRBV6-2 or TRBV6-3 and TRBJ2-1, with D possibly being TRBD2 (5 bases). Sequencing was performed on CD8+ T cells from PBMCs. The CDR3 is CASSYRRGRADEQFF. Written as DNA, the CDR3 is TGTGCCAGCAGTTACCGCCGGGGTAGGGCTGATGAGCAGTTCTTC.